This entry features one T cell receptor beta chain sequence. One entry per CDR3 protein, called by TCRdb with MiXCR from the RT-PCR reads. The repertoire includes a few hundred thousand distinct CDR3 sequences, 10% to 15% of them detected once, and under 10% sits in the top ten. The data were obtained in a study of response to subunit inactivated influenza vaccine. This receptor was obtained from a man in his fifties or sixties who received an inactivated influenza vaccine. The material was non-naive T cells sorted from PBMCs, obtained roughly 2 weeks before vaccination.

The CDR3 protein is CASSRTGQMNTGELFF. The CDR3 DNA reads TGTGCCAGCAGCCGGACAGGGCAGATGAACACCGGGGAGCTGTTTTTT. The chain has TRBV6-2 or TRBV6-3 and TRBJ2-2; 8 nucleotides match TRBD1. The ends lost 6 bases at V and 1 base at J; junction bases unmatched: 7. CDR3 length equals 16 residues. The germline V gene has CDR1 MNHEY and CDR2 SVGEGT.